One and the same sample provided the 15 T cell receptor beta chains below, sequenced in a study of low-dose radiotherapy and immunotherapy resistance in tumors. Time point specified: after trial treatment. The treatment was: LDRT plus nivolumab, ipilimumab, low-dose cyclophosphamide and aspirin (RACIN trial). Alpha and beta chains were covered, as first-strand cDNA relied on TRAV- and TRBV-specific primers. TCRs were amplified for roughly 22 PCR cycles with a constant-region primer and V-primer adapter. One entry per CDR3 protein results from TCRdb running MiXCR on the reads. Among under 35,000 distinct CDR3 sequences listed, 49% were seen once. The sequenced sample was PBMCs, obtained after low-dose radiotherapy plus immunotherapy. The receptors originated from a male donor with gallbladder cancer.

The rearrangement links TRBV6-5 to TRBJ1-2, with a weak D call TRBD1 (5 bases). This CDR3 comprises 14 residues. The V end was cut by 4 bases, the J end by 2 bases, with 11 bases between. CDR1 is MNHEY and CDR2 is SVGAGI in the germline V gene. The CDR3 loop reads CASSSGGLNYGYTF. The CDR3 DNA reads as TGTGCCAGCAGTTCCGGGGGTTTAAACTATGGCTACACCTTC.

This clonotype occurred a few times. The chain is built from TRBV28 and TRBJ2-3; 9 bases map to TRBD2. V lost 2 bases, J lost 5 bases, and 5 bases stayed unmatched. The CDR3 is made up of 15 amino acids. The V gene's germline CDR1 is MDHEN and CDR2 SYDVKM. The CDR3 loop reads CASSLRLTSGDTQYF. In DNA form, the CDR3 reads TGTGCCAGCAGTTTAAGGTTGACTAGCGGAGATACGCAGTATTTT.

This chain connects TRBV11-2 to TRBJ2-6; 7 bases match TRBD2. The V segment lost 5 bases and the J segment 4 bases; nucleotides outside the gene matches: 11. The CDR3 has 17 amino acids. The V gene's germline CDR1 is SGHAT and CDR2 FQNNGV. The CDR3 sequence: CASSPAGYGLGANVLTF. The CDR3 DNA sequence: TGTGCCAGCAGCCCAGCGGGGTACGGGTTGGGGGCCAACGTCCTGACTTTC. The whole variable domain, remainder taken from reference TRBV11-2 and TRBJ2-6, is EAGVAQSPRYKIIEKRQSVAFWCNPISGHATLYWYQQILGQGPKLLIQFQNNGVVDDSQLPKDRFSAERLKGVDSTLKIQPAKLEDSAVYLCASSPAGYGLGANVLTFGAGSRLTVL.

The genes are TRBV12-3 or TRBV12-4 and TRBJ2-4; 10 nucleotides match TRBD2. This CDR3 spans 15 amino acids. Trimming removed 6 bases from V and 5 bases from J; junction bases left unmatched: 7. DNA for the CDR3: TGTGCCAGCAGCCAACTAGCGGGGCTCCAAAACATTCAGTACTTC. Protein product: CASSQLAGLQNIQYF.

This chain connects TRBV30 to TRBJ2-2; a weak D match, TRBD2 (6 bases). The V gene lost 2 bases and the J gene lost 8 bases, with 15 bases spanning the gap. Germline V gives CDR1 GTSNPN, CDR2 SVGIG (reference sequence). The CDR3 is 14 amino acids. The CDR3 here is CAWSRRRAVGELFF. CDR3 sequence (DNA): TGTGCCTGGAGTAGGCGGAGGGCCGTAGGGGAGCTGTTTTTT. Filled out from reference TRBV30 and TRBJ2-2, the complete variable domain reads SQTIHQWPATLVQPVGSPLSLECTVEGTSNPNLYWYRQAAGRGLQLLFYSVGIGQISSEVPQNLSASRPQDRQFILSSKKLLLSDSGFYLCAWSRRRAVGELFFGEGSRLTVL.

By share, this clonotype ranks as medium-sized. This chain links TRBV15 with TRBJ2-1, with 9 bases fitting TRBD2. CDR3 length: 15 residues. The V segment lost 3 bases and the J segment 2 bases; nucleotides outside the gene matches: 2. Germline-derived CDR1 and CDR2 are LNHNV and YYDKDF (reference sequence). The CDR3 reads CATSSSGSPYNEQFF. The CDR3 coding sequence is TGTGCCACCAGCAGTAGCGGGAGTCCCTACAATGAGCAGTTCTTC.

This chain connects TRBV3-1 to TRBJ1-6; D is perhaps TRBD1 (5 bases). V shed 8 bases and J shed 4 bases, with 12 bases lying between them. Germline V CDR1 and CDR2: LGHDT, YNNKEL (reference sequence). This CDR3 spans 14 amino acids. For the CDR3, the DNA is TGTGCCAGCGGTTTGGGGGTGTATAATTCACCCCTCCACTTT. It translates to CASGLGVYNSPLHF.

This clonotype was observed a few times. The genes are TRBV7-9 and TRBJ2-3; 10 nucleotides agree with TRBD2. CDR1 and CDR2 (germline): SEHNR, FQNEAQ (reference sequence). This CDR3 has 15 residues. V was pared by 2 bases and J by 6 bases, with 5 bases of the junction left unmatched. CDR3 sequence: CASSLPSGSVDTQYF. For the CDR3, the DNA is TGTGCCAGCAGCTTACCTAGCGGGAGCGTGGATACGCAGTATTTT.

The chain couples TRBV20-1 to TRBJ2-1; 7 bases map to TRBD2. The trim removed 4 bases at V and 7 bases at J, leaving 10 bases unmatched. From germline, CDR1 is DFQATT and CDR2 SNEGSKA (reference sequence). The CDR3 length is 14 residues. DNA of the CDR3: TGCAGTGCTATCTCCCCAGCGGGATCGAATGAGCAGTTCTTC. Its translation is CSAISPAGSNEQFF.

The rearrangement uses TRBV18 and TRBJ2-2, with unresolved D. This CDR3 comprises 16 residues. From germline, CDR1 is KGHSH and CDR2 LQKENI. Trimming took off 6 bases at V and 0 bases at J, with 14 bases between the two ends. CDR3 in amino acids: CASSLQVLTNTGELFF. In DNA form, the CDR3 reads TGTGCCAGCTCCCTTCAGGTTTTAACGAACACCGGGGAGCTGTTTTTT.

This clonotype is categorized as medium-sized (0.01 to 0.1%). The V call is TRBV2, the J call TRBJ2-5; 8 bases fit TRBD1. Trimming at V came to 4 bases and at J to 5 bases, leaving 6 bases not matched to a gene. Germline loops: CDR1 SNHLY, CDR2 FYNNEI. This CDR3 has 14 residues. CDR3 nucleotide sequence: TGTGCCAGCAGTGCAGGGGGCGCTGGGGAGACCCAGTACTTC. It translates to CASSAGGAGETQYF. Looking up the rest from reference TRBV2 and TRBJ2-5 gives the full variable domain: EPEVTQTPSHQVTQMGQEVILRCVPISNHLYFYWYRQILGQKVEFLVSFYNNEISEKSEIFDDQFSVERPDGSNFTLKIRSTKLEDSAMYFCASSAGGAGETQYFGPGTRLLVL.

The CDR3 DNA reads TGTGCTAGTGGACCCAGGGGGCAGGTAAATGAGCAGTTCTTC. It codes for CASGPRGQVNEQFF. The chain employs TRBV12-5 and TRBJ2-1; 8 bases line up with TRBD1. The trim removed 6 bases at V and 7 bases at J, leaving 8 bases unmatched. The CDR3 loop spans 14 amino acids. The germline V gene encodes CDR1 LGHNT and CDR2 FRNRAP.

This chain links TRBV2 with TRBJ1-5; D gene unclear. Germline CDR1 is SNHLY and CDR2 is FYNNEI. This CDR3 contains 13 residues. Trimming shortened V by 6 bases and J by 4 bases, and 10 bases separated the two germline ends. CDR3 protein: CASSATGNQPQHF. For the CDR3, the DNA is TGTGCCAGCAGCGCGACCGGGAATCAGCCCCAGCATTTT.

V is TRBV11-3 and J is TRBJ2-7; a weak D match, TRBD2 (5 bases). The CDR3 contains 14 residues. The germline V gene has CDR1 SGHNT and CDR2 YENEEA. Trimming removed 1 base at V and 3 bases at J, with 10 bases between. This CDR3 is CASSLGGPGYEQYF. CDR3 sequence (DNA): TGTGCCAGCAGCTTAGGAGGGCCGGGCTACGAGCAGTACTTC.

This clonotype was seen ten or more times. The chain joins TRBV7-9 to TRBJ2-7; 11 nucleotides agree with TRBD2. The CDR3 covers 16 residues. Germline assignment: CDR1 SEHNR and CDR2 FQNEAQ (reference sequence). V lost 0 bases and J lost 6; bases outside the gene matches: 7. Here the CDR3 DNA reads TGTGCCAGCAGCTTAGCCCTAGCGGGAGGTCGGTCCGAGCAGTACTTC. It is translated as CASSLALAGGRSEQYF.